One and the same sample provided the 17 T cell receptor beta chains below, sequenced in a study of cytomegalovirus exposure and HLA in healthy donors. Here immunoSEQ multiplex PCR was the method, and the copy in TCRdb shows in-frame clones only, minus some. The sample holds about 330,000 clones, 80% to 90% seen once. Sequencing used PBMCs. Source of these receptors: a woman in her late teens or twenties in good health and CMV-seronegative.

V and J are TRBV6-1 and TRBJ1-2; 10 nucleotides match TRBD1. V trimming: 4 bases; J trimming: 6 bases; junction bases outside the gene matches: 5. Per germline, CDR1 MNHNS and CDR2 SASEGT. The CDR3 is 14 amino acids. CDR3 DNA sequence: TGTGCCAGCAGTGCCGGGACAGGGGTGGATGGCTACACCTTC. Its protein is CASSAGTGVDGYTF.

The chain has TRBV7-9 and TRBJ1-2; the match to TRBD1 covers 9 bases. This CDR3 is built from 19 residues. V gave up 5 bases and J gave up 4 bases; unmatched junction bases: 20. In germline, CDR1 is SEHNR, CDR2 FQNEAQ (reference sequence). The CDR3 is CASSQLHRDRDHGGYGYTF. The CDR3, as DNA: TGTGCCAGCAGCCAACTACACCGGGACAGGGACCACGGGGGCTATGGCTACACCTTC. Variable domain in full (rest from reference TRBV7-9 and TRBJ1-2): DTGVSQNPRHKITKRGQNVTFRCDPISEHNRLYWYRQTLGQGPEFLTYFQNEAQLEKSRLLSDRFSAERPKGSFSTLEIQRTEQGDSAMYLCASSQLHRDRDHGGYGYTFGSGTRLTVV.

The J gene is TRBJ1-4, the V gene TRBV6-1, with 7 bases lining up with TRBD1. Germline V lookup: CDR1 MNHNS, CDR2 SASEGT. The CDR3 loop spans 15 amino acids. The junction had 5 bases not matched to a gene; V was cut back by 1 base and J by 6 bases. The chain's CDR3 is CASSEGQGEYEKLFF. For the CDR3, the DNA is TGTGCCAGCAGTGAAGGACAGGGTGAATATGAAAAACTGTTTTTT.

The chain joins TRBV5-1 to TRBJ2-7, with 7 bases lining up with TRBD1. CDR1 is SGHRS, CDR2 YFSETQ, per germline. V trimming: 0 bases; J trimming: 0 bases; junction bases outside the gene matches: 9. The CDR3 totals 17 residues. The CDR3 DNA is TGCGCCAGCAGCTTGGGCTCGACAGGGTCCATCTCCTACGAGCAGTACTTC. Amino acid sequence: CASSLGSTGSISYEQYF.

The CDR3 region is CASSFFSGTNNEQFF. The CDR3 DNA reads TGTGCCAGCAGTTTTTTTAGCGGGACGAACAATGAGCAGTTCTTC. This chain connects TRBV28 to TRBJ2-1; 8 bases agree with TRBD2. The germline V gene encodes CDR1 MDHEN and CDR2 SYDVKM. After removal of 3 bases from V and 5 bases from J, the junction contained 6 bases not matched to a gene. The CDR3 has 15 residues.

This clone was observed a single time. The chain is built from TRBV6-6 and TRBJ1-4; possibly TRBD1 for D (5 bases). Germline CDR1 and CDR2: MNHNY and SVGAGI (reference sequence). V was pared by 7 bases and J by 9 bases, with 21 bases between. This CDR3 region has 15 residues. The CDR3 DNA is TGTGCCAGCAACGAGCGTACTTCAGGGAGGAAAAAACTGTTTTTT. Its translation: CASNERTSGRKKLFF.

This chain links TRBV13 with TRBJ1-1; maybe TRBD1 (6 bases). The CDR3 totals 14 residues. Germline V lookup: CDR1 PRHDT, CDR2 FYEKMQ (reference sequence). The V gene lost 5 bases and the J gene lost 8 bases, with 18 bases spanning the gap. The CDR3 sequence: CASSLTDRRAEAFF. The CDR3 DNA reads TGTGCCAGCAGCCTAACTGACAGGCGGGCAGAAGCTTTCTTT.

The chain joins TRBV10-3 to TRBJ2-3; TRBD2 aligns across 10 bases. Germline loops: CDR1 ENHRY, CDR2 SYGVKD. Losses at the gene ends were 10 bases for V and 3 bases for J; bases not matched to a gene: 13. This CDR3 is 16 amino acids long. The CDR3 region is CATAQSGRAGTDTQYF. CDR3 coding DNA: TGTGCCACCGCGCAAAGCGGGAGGGCCGGGACAGATACGCAGTATTTT.

For this clone: Other DNA sequences in the sample encode the same CDR3. This CDR3 reads CASSAPGGYEQYF. DNA for the CDR3: TGTGCCAGCAGCGCCCCAGGGGGCTACGAGCAGTACTTC. This sequence joins TRBV5-4 and TRBJ2-7; 7 nucleotides line up with TRBD1. The V gene's germline CDR1 is SGHNT and CDR2 YYREEE (reference sequence). The CDR3 contains 13 residues. The J segment lost 3 bases and the V segment lost 4 bases, leaving 4 bases of the junction unmatched.

The chain recombines TRBV25-1 with TRBJ2-3, with a weak D call TRBD2 (5 bases). V was trimmed by 4 bases and J by 0 bases, leaving 11 bases between them. The CDR3 is 15 amino acids. Germline V lookup: CDR1 MGHDK, CDR2 SYGVNS. In nucleotides, the CDR3 is TGTGCCAGCAGTGCTGGAGGCTTTAGCACAGATACGCAGTATTTT. Translated, it gives CASSAGGFSTDTQYF.

V usage is TRBV14 and J usage is TRBJ2-4; D is uncertain. The V gene's germline CDR1 is SGHDN and CDR2 FVKESK. V was clipped by 1 base and J by 11 bases, with 12 bases between them. This CDR3 comprises 13 residues. CDR3 amino acids: CASSQGGDPLQYF. For the CDR3, the DNA is TGTGCCAGCAGCCAAGGCGGAGATCCCCTTCAGTACTTC.

V and J are TRBV27 and TRBJ2-2; the match to TRBD2 covers 9 bases. The CDR3 covers 18 residues. Germline V gives CDR1 MNHEY, CDR2 SMNVEV (reference sequence). J lost 3 bases, V lost 5 bases, and 13 bases had no gene match. CDR3 nucleotide sequence: TGTGCCAGCAGTCCCTGGGTTAGCGGGAGATCGGACACCGGGGAGCTGTTTTTT. Its protein is CASSPWVSGRSDTGELFF.

This chain links TRBV7-2 with TRBJ1-1; 8 bases align to TRBD1. The junction had 7 bases not matched to a gene; V was cut back by 2 bases and J by 8 bases. The CDR3 loop spans 14 amino acids. Germline V lookup: CDR1 SGHTA, CDR2 FQGNSA. CDR3 in amino acids: CASSLQGASLEAFF. The DNA of the CDR3 is TGTGCCAGCAGCTTACAGGGGGCGTCACTAGAAGCTTTCTTT.

The genes are TRBV4-2 and TRBJ2-2; 10 bases map to TRBD1. The CDR3 covers 16 residues. CDR1 and CDR2 from the germline V gene are LGHNA and YNFKEQ. The V segment lost 5 bases and the J segment 3 bases; nucleotides outside the gene matches: 6. DNA of the CDR3: TGTGCCAGCAGCGGGGGACAGGGGATGGACACCGGGGAGCTGTTTTTT. Residues: CASSGGQGMDTGELFF.

This clone has just a few counts. This chain joins TRBV6-5 and TRBJ1-1; a weak D match, TRBD1 (5 bases). CDR1 is MNHEY and CDR2 is SVGAGI in the germline V gene. The V end lost 8 bases, the J end lost 0 bases, and 16 bases lay between the germline ends. The CDR3 extends over 15 amino acids. CDR3 DNA: TGTGCCAGCCGAAATCGGGGGACGATGAACACTGAAGCTTTCTTT. It is translated as CASRNRGTMNTEAFF.

The chain employs TRBV5-1 and TRBJ2-3, with 7 nucleotides matching TRBD1. The CDR3 is made up of 14 amino acids. V lost 8 bases to trimming and J lost 1 base; unmatched junction nucleotides: 7. The germline gives CDR1 SGHRS, CDR2 YFSETQ. CDR3 DNA sequence: TGCGCCAGTACCAGTGGACAGGGCACAGATACGCAGTATTTT. It encodes CASTSGQGTDTQYF.

This clone was recorded once. The rearrangement joins TRBV6-1 to TRBJ1-4; 9 nucleotides agree with TRBD1. Germline V gene data show CDR1 as MNHNS and CDR2 as SASEGT. This CDR3 region has 14 residues. Trimming cost V 6 bases and J 7 bases; bases outside gene matches: 6. The CDR3, as DNA: TGTGCCAGCAGGGGGACAGGGTTGAGTGAAAAACTGTTTTTT. Amino acid sequence: CASRGTGLSEKLFF.